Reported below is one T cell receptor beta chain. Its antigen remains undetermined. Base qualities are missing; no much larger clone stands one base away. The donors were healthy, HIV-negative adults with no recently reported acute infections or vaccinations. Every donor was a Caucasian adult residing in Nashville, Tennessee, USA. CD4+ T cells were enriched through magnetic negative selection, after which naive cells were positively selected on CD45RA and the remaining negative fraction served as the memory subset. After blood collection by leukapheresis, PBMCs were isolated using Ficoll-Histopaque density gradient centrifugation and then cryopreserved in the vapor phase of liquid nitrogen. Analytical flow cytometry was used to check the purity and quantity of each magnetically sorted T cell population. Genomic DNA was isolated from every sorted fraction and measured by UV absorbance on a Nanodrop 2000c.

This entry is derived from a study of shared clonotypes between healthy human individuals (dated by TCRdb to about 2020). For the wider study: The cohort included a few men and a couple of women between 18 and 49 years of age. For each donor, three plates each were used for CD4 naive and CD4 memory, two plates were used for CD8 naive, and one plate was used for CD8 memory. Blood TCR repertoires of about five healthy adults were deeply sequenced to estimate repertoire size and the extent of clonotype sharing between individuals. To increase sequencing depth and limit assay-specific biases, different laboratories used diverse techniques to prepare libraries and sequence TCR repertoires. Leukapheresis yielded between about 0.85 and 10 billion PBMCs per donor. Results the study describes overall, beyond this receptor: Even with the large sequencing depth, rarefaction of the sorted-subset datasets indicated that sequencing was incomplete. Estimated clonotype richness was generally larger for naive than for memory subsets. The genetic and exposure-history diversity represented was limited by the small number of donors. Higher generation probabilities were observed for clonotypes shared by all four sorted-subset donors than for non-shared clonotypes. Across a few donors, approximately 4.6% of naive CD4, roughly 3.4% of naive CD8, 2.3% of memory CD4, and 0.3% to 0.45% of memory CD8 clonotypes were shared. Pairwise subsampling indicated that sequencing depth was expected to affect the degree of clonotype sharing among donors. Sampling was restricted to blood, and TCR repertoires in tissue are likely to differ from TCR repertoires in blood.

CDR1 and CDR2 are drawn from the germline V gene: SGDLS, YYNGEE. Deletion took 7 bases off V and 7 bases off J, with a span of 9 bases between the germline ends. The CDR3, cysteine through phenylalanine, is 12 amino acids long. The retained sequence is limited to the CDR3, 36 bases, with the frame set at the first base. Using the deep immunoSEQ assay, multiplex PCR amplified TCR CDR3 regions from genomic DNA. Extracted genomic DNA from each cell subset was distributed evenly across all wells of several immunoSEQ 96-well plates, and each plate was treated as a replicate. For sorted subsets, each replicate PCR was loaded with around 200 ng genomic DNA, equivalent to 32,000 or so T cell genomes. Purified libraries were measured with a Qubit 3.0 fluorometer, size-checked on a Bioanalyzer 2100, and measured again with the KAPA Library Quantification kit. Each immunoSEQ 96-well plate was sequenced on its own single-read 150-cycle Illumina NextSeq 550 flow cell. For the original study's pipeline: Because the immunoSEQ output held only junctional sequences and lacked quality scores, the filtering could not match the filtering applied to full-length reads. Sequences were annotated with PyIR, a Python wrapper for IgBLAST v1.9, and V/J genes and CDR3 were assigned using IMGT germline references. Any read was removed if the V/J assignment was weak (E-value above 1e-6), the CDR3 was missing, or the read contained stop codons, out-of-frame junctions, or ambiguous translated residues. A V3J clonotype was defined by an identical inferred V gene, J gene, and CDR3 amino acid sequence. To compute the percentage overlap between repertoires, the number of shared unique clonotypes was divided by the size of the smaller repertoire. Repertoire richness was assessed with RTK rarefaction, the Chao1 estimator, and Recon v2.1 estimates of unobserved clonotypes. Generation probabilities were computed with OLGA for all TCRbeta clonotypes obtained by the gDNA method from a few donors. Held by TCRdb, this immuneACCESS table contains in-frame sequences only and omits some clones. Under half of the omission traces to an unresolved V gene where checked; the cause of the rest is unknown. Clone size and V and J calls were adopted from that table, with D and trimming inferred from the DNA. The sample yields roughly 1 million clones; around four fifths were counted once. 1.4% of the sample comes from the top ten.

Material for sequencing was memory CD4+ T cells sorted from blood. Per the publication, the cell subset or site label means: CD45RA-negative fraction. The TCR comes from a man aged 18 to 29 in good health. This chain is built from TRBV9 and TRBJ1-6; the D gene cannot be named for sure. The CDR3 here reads CASSLWNSPLHF. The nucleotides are TGTGCCAGCTCCCTTTGGAATTCACCCCTCCACTTT.